The 8 T cell receptor beta chains below were found in one sample sequenced in a study of T cell clonality in common variable immunodeficiency. Profiling relied on immunoSEQ multiplex PCR, and the TCRdb table lists in-frame clones only, not all of them. The repertoire shows approximately 81,000 clones, none seen only once; the top ten take around 0.8%. Sequencing used peripheral blood mononuclear cells. The receptors stem from a person aged 18 to 70 in good health.

This clone has a count of ten or more. Coverage ceases 3 residues before the CDR3 finishes, and the germline J gene fills in the end. The chain is built from TRBV19 and TRBJ2-1; 8 nucleotides align to TRBD2. Germline V lookup: CDR1 LNHDA, CDR2 SQIVND (reference sequence). The CDR3 covers 19 residues. Losses at the gene ends were 6 bases for V and 0 bases for J; bases not matched to a gene: 16. The sequenced part of the CDR3 DNA is TGTGCCAGTAGATCTCCCCATGTCGGGGGGGGAAGCTCCTACAATGAG. It translates to CASRSPHVGGGSSYNE. The CDR3 reads in full as CASRSPHVGGGSSYNEQFF.

In this sample, this clone turned up many times. The CDR3 end lies 3 residues beyond the end of the read and is filled in from the germline J gene. The rearrangement links TRBV20-1 to TRBJ1-5; 8 bases fit TRBD1. The CDR3 has 21 residues. The germline gives CDR1 DFQATT, CDR2 SNEGSKA (reference sequence). Trimming cost V 3 bases and J 2 bases; bases outside gene matches: 24. The CDR3 loop is CSAREFRPSHLDREGNQPQHF. The sequenced part of the CDR3 DNA is TGCAGTGCTAGGGAATTTCGCCCCTCTCATTTGGACAGGGAGGGCAATCAGCCC.

This clone was observed at least ten times. The CDR3 protein is CASSAPPAGTGQRAFF. The CDR3 DNA, read in part, is TGTGCCAGCAGTGCACCCCCCGCCGGGACAGGTCAAAGA. This rearrangement joins TRBV6-1 to TRBJ1-1, with TRBD1 matching over 8 bases. The read ends 3 residues shy of where the CDR3 ends; the end is completed using the germline J gene. The CDR3 contains 16 residues. Per germline, CDR1 MNHNS and CDR2 SASEGT.

This clone has a count of ten or more. A read error may produce the germline difference seen at one junction end. The read terminates 3 residues ahead of where the CDR3 ends, so the germline J gene completes it. The rearrangement links TRBV4-2 to TRBJ1-6; no clear D. This CDR3 has 13 residues. Germline V gene lookup returns CDR1 LGHNA and CDR2 YNFKEQ. This CDR3 reads CASSQEKDSPLHF. Incomplete CDR3 DNA: TGCGCCAGCAGCCAAGAGAAGGATTCACCC.

This clone occurred many times. The DNA ends 3 residues before the CDR3 does, and the rest of the CDR3 is filled in from the germline J gene. The chain employs TRBV30 and TRBJ2-3; D not certain. Trimming left V 0 bases short and J 5 bases short, with 6 bases between. This CDR3 is built from 12 residues. Germline assignment: CDR1 GTSNPN and CDR2 SVGIG (reference sequence). The CDR3 reads CAWSVQVDTQYF. Incomplete CDR3 DNA: TGTGCCTGGAGTGTACAAGTAGATACG.

In this sample, this clone turned up many times. The read gets to within 3 residues of the CDR3 end, and the germline J gene fills in the rest. The rearrangement uses TRBV20-1 and TRBJ2-1; 13 nucleotides agree with TRBD2. Germline lookup yields CDR1 DFQATT and CDR2 SNEGSKA (reference sequence). There are 18 residues in the CDR3. Germline trimming cut 5 bases from V and 4 bases from J; bases unmatched to any gene: 14. The CDR3 is CSASLGLAGNVKYNEQFF. CDR3 DNA (partial): TGCAGTGCTTCCCTGGGACTAGCGGGGAACGTTAAATACAATGAG.

The sample holds many counts of this clone. A junction end diverges from the germline sequence, so it may reflect a read error. The read ends 3 residues early relative to the CDR3; the germline J gene fills the gap. The gene calls are TRBV4-2 and TRBJ2-6; TRBD1 might be the D (5 bases). This CDR3 is built from 18 residues. The germline V gene has CDR1 LGHNA and CDR2 YNFKEQ. The sequenced part of the CDR3 DNA is TGCGCCAGCAGCCGCCGGACAAGAGGCCTCTCTGGGGCCAACGTC. This gives the protein CASSRRTRGLSGANV. The whole CDR3 protein reads CASSRRTRGLSGANVLTF.

This clone was seen ten or more times. The CDR3 extends 3 residues past the end of the read, so its final part is completed from the germline J gene. V is TRBV30 and J is TRBJ2-3, with a possible D match to TRBD2 (6 bases). The CDR3 sequence is 15 residues long. CDR1 GTSNPN and CDR2 SVGIG come from the germline V gene (reference sequence). The V and J ends lost 4 bases and 8 bases respectively, with 22 bases between them. The covered CDR3 bases are TGTGCCTGGAACTCGGGTGGGGGGATTCTAGCTACG. This sequence encodes CAWNSGGGILAT. The whole CDR3 protein is CAWNSGGGILATQYF.